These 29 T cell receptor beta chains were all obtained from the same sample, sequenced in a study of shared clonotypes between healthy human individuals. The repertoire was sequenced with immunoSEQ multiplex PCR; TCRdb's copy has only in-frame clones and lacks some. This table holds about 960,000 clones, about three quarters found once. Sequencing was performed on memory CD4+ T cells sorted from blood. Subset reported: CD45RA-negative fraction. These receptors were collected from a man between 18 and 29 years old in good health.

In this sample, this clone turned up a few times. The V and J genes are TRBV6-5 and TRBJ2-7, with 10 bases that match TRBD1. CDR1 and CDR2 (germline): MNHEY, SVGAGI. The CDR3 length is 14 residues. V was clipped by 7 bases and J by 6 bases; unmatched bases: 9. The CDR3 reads CASTTGGQGSEQYF. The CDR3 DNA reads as TGTGCCAGCACCACGGGGGGACAGGGGTCCGAGCAGTACTTC.

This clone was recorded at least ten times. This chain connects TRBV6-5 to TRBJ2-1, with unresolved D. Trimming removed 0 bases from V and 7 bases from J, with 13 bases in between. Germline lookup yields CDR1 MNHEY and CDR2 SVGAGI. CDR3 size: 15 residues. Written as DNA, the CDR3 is TGTGCCAGCAGTTACTCGATCGCGGTCGGGAATGAGCAGTTCTTC. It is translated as CASSYSIAVGNEQFF.

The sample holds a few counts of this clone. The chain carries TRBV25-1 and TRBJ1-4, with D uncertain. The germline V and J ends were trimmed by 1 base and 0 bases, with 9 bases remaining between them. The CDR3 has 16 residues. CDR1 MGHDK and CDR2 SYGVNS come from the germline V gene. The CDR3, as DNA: TGTGCCAGCAGTGAATGGTCCAGTACAACTAATGAAAAACTGTTTTTT. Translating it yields CASSEWSSTTNEKLFF.

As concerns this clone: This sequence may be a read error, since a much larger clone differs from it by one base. As DNA, the CDR3 is TGTGCCAGCAGTGAAGAAGGGGATCAGCCCCAGCATTTT. This codes for CASSEEGDQPQHF. The chain uses TRBV2 and TRBJ1-5, with D perhaps TRBD1 (5 bases). The CDR3 consists of 13 residues. V lost 1 base to trimming and J lost 5 bases, with 6 bases between them. CDR1 and CDR2 (germline): SNHLY, FYNNEI.

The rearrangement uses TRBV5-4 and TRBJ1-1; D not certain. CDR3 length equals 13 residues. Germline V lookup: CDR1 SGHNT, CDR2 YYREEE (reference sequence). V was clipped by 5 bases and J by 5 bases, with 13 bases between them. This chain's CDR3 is CASSIGRRTEAFF. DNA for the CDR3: TGTGCCAGCAGTATTGGGAGAAGAACTGAAGCTTTCTTT.

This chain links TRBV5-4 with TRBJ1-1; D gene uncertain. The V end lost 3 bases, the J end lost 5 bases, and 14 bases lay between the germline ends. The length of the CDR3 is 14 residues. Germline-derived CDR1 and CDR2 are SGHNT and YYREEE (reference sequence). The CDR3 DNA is TGTGCCAGCAGCTCGAGAGCGGGTGGAACTGAAGCTTTCTTT. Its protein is CASSSRAGGTEAFF.

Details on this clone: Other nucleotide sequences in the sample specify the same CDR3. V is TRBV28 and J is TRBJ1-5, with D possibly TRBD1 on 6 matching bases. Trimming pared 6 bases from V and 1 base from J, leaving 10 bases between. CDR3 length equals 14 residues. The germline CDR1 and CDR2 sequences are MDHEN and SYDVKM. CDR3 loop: CASSQGGSNQPQHF. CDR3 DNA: TGTGCCAGCAGCCAAGGGGGGAGCAATCAGCCCCAGCATTTT. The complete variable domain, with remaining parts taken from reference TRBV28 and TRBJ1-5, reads DVKVTQSSRYLVKRTGEKVFLECVQDMDHENMFWYRQDPGLGLRLIYFSYDVKMKEKGDIPEGYSVSREKKERFSLILESASTNQTSMYLCASSQGGSNQPQHFGDGTRLSIL.

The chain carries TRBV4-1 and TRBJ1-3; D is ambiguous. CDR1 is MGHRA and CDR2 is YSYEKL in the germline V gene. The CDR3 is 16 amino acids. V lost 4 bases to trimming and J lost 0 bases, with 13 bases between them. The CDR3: CASSPLGGGSGNTIYF. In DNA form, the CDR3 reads TGCGCCAGCAGCCCCCTGGGAGGAGGCTCTGGAAACACCATATATTTT.

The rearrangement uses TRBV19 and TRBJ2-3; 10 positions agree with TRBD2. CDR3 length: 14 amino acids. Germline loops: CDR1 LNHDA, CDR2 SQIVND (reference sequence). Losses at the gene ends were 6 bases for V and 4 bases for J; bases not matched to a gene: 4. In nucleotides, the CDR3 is TGTGCCAGTAGGTCTAGCGGGGGTTCAGATACGCAGTATTTT. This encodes CASRSSGGSDTQYF.

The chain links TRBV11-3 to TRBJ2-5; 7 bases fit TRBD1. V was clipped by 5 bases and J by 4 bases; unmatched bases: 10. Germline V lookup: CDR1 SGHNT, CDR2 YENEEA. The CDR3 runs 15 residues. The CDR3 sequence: CASSPGTGVRETQYF. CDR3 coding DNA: TGTGCCAGCAGCCCCGGAACAGGGGTCAGAGAGACCCAGTACTTC.

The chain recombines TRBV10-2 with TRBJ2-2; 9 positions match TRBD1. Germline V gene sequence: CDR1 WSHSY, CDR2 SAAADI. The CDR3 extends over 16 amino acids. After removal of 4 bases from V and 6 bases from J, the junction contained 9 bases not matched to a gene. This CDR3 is CASSGKQGAIAGELFF. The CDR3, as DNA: TGCGCCAGCAGTGGTAAACAGGGGGCAATCGCCGGGGAGCTGTTTTTT.

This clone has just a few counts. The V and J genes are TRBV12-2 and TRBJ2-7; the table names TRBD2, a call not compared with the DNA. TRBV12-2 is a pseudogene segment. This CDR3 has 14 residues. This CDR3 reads CASRLGPRGDEQYF. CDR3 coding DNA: TGTGCAAGTCGCTTAGGGCCACGGGGGGACGAGCAGTACTTC.

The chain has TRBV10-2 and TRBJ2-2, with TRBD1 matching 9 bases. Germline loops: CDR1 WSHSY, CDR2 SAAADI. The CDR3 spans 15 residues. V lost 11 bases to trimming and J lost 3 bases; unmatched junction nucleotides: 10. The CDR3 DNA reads TGCGCCGGGATGACCGGGACAGGGTACACCGGGGAGCTGTTTTTT. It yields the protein CAGMTGTGYTGELFF.

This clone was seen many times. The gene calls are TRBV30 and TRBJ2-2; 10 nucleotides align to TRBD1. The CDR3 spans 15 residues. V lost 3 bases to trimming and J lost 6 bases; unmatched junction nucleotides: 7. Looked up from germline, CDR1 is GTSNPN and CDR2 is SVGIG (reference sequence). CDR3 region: CAWSRGTGEAGELFF. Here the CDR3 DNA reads TGTGCCTGGAGCAGGGGGACAGGGGAGGCCGGGGAGCTGTTTTTT.

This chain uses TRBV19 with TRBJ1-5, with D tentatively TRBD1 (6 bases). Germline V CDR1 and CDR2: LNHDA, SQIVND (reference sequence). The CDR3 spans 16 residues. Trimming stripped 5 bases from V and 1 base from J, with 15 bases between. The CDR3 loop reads CASSPPSGQSNQPQHF. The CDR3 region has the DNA TGTGCCAGTAGTCCCCCTTCCGGACAGAGCAATCAGCCCCAGCATTTT.

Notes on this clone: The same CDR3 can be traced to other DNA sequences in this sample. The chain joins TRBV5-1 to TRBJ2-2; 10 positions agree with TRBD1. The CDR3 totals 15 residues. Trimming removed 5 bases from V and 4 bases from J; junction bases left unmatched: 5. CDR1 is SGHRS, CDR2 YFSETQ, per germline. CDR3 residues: CASSPGQGGTGELFF. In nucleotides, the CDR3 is TGCGCCAGCAGTCCCGGACAGGGGGGCACCGGGGAGCTGTTTTTT. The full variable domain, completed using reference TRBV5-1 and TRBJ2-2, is KAGVTQTPRYLIKTRGQQVTLSCSPISGHRSVSWYQQTPGQGLQFLFEYFSETQRNKGNFPGRFSGRQFSNSRSEMNVSTLELGDSALYLCASSPGQGGTGELFFGEGSRLTVL.

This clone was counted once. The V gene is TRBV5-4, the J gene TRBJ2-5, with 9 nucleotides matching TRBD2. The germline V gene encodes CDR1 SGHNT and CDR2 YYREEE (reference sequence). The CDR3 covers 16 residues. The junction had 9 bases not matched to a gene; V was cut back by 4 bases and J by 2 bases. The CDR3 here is CASSGGGGRGQETQYF. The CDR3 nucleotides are TGTGCCAGCAGCGGCGGAGGCGGGAGGGGTCAAGAGACCCAGTACTTC.

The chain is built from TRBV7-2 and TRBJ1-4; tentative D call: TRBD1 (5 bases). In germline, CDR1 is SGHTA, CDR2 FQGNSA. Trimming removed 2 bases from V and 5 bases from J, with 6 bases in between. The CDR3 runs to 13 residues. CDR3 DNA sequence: TGTGCCAGCAGCTTAAAGGGGAATGAAAAACTGTTTTTT. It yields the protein CASSLKGNEKLFF.

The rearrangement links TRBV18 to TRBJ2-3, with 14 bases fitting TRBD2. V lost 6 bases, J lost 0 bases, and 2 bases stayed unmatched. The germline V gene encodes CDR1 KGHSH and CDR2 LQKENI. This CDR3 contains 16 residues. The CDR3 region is CASSRTSGGSTDTQYF. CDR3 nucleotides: TGTGCCAGCTCCCGGACTAGCGGGGGGAGCACAGATACGCAGTATTTT.

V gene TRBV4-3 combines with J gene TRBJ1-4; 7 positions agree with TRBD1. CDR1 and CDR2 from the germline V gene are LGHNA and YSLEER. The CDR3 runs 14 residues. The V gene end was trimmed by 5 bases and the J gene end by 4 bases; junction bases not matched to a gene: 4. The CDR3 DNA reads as TGCGCCAGCAGCAGGGGGCTGGGTAATGAAAAACTGTTTTTT. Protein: CASSRGLGNEKLFF.

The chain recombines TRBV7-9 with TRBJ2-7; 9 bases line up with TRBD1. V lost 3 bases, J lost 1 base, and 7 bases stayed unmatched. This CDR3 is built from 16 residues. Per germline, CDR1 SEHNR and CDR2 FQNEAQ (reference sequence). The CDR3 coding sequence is TGTGCCAGCAGCTTGGGGGGACAGGGTTTTTCCTACGAGCAGTACTTC. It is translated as CASSLGGQGFSYEQYF.

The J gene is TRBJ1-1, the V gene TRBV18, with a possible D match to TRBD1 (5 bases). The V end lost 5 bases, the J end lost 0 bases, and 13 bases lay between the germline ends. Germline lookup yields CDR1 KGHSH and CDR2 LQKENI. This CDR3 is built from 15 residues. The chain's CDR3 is CASSTEQVLNTEAFF. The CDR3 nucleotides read TGTGCCAGCTCAACGGAACAGGTGCTGAACACTGAAGCTTTCTTT.

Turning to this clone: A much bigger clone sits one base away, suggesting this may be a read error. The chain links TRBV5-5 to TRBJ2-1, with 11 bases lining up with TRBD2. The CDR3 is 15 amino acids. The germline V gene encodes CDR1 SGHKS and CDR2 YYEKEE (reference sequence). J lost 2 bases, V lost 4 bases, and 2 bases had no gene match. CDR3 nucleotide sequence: TGTGCCAGCAGCCCGGGACTAGCGGCCTACAATGAGCAGTTCTTC. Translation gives CASSPGLAAYNEQFF.

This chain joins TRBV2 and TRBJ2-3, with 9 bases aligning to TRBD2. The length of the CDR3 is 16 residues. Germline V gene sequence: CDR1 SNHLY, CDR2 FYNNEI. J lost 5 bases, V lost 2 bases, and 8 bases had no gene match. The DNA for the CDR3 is TGTGCCAGCAGTGAATTCGTCCTAGCGGGGTTAGATACGCAGTATTTT. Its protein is CASSEFVLAGLDTQYF.

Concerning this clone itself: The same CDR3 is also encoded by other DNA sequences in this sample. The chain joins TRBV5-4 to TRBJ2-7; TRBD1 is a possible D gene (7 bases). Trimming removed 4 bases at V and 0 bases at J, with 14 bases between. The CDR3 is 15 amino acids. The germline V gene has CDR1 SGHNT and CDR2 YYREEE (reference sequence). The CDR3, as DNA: TGTGCCAGCAGCGCGGGGACAGTGAGCTCCTACGAGCAGTACTTC. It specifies CASSAGTVSSYEQYF.

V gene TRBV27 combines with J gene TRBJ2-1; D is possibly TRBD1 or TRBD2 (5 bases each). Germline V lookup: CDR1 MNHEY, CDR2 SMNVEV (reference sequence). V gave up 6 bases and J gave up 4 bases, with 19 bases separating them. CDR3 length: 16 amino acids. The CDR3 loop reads CASRGSGTPRYNEQFF. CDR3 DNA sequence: TGTGCCAGCAGGGGATCCGGGACCCCTCGGTACAATGAGCAGTTCTTC.

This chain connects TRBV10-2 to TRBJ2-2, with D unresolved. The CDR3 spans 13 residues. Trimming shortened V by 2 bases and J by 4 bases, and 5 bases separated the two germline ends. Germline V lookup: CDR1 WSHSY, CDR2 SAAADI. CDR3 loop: CASSEQATGELFF. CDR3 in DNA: TGCGCCAGCAGTGAGCAGGCCACCGGGGAGCTGTTTTTT.

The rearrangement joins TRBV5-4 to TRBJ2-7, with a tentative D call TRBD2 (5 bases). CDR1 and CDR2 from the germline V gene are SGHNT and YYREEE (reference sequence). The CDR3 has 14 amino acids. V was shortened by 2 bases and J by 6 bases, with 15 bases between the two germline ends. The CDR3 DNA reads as TGTGCCAGCAGCTTTGGGCAACTAGAGGGCGAGCAGTACTTC. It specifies CASSFGQLEGEQYF.

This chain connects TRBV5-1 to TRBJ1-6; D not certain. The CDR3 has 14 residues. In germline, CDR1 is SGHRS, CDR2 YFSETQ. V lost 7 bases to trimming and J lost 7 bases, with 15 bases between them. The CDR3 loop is CASSPTDANSPLHF. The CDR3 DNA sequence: TGCGCCAGCTCACCGACGGACGCGAATTCACCCCTCCACTTT.